This TCR beta chain is drawn from a study of blood T cell repertoires in COVID-19. Study-level background: The cDNA or gDNA used as material had been derived from T cells, B-cell-depleted T cells, or PBMCs.

The V end lost 4 bases, the J end lost 3 bases, and 13 bases lay between the germline ends. The V gene's germline CDR1 is WSHSY and CDR2 SAAADI. The CDR3 is made up of 15 amino acids. The assay was immunoSEQ multiplex PCR, and TCRdb's table has in-frame clones only and misses some. The data contain about 49,000 clones, 81% of them singletons. This chain joins TRBV10-2 and TRBJ1-5; the D gene is possibly TRBD1 (5 bases). This receptor was taken from an elderly woman with COVID-19, enrolled during active disease. Source material: peripheral blood. CDR3 sequence: CASSVGRATNQPQHF. In DNA, the CDR3 is TGCGCCAGCAGTGTCGGCAGGGCGACCAATCAGCCCCAGCATTTT.